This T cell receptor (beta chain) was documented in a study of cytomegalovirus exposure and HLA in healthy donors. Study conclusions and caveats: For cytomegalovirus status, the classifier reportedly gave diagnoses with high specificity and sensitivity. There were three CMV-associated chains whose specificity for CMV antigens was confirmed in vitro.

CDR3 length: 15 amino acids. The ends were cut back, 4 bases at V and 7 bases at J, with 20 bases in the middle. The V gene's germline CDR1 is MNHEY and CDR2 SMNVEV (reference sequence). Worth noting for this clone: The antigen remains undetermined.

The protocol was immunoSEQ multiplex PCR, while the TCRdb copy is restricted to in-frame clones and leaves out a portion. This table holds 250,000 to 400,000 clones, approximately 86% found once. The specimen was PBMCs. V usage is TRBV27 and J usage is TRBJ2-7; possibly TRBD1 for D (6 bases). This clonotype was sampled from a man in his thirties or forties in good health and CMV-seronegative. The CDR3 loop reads CASSSRTAPGLEQYF. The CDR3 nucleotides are TGTGCCAGCAGTTCCCGGACAGCCCCGGGTCTGGAGCAGTACTTC.